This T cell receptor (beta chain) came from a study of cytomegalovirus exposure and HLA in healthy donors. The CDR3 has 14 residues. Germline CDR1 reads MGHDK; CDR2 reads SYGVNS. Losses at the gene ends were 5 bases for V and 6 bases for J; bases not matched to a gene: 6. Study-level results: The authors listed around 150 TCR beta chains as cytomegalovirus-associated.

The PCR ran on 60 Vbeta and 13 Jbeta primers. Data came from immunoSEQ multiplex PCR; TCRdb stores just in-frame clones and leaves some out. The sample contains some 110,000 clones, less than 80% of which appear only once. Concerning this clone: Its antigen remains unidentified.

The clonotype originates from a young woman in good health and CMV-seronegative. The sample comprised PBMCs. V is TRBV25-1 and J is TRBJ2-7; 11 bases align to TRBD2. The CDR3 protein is CASSKPGLAAEQYF. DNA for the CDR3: TGTGCCAGCAGTAAACCGGGACTAGCGGCCGAGCAGTACTTC.